This TCR beta chain was obtained from a study of untreated major depressive disorder. Germline values: CDR1 SGHDN, CDR2 FVKESK. This CDR3 is built from 12 residues. V dropped 1 base and J dropped 3 bases, with 3 bases sitting between them. Profiling relied on immunoSEQ multiplex PCR, and the TCRdb table lists in-frame clones only, not all of them. The sample consists of about 21,000 clones, about 93% of them appearing once. The source of this sequence is a man aged 30-40 years in good health. The rearrangement joins TRBV14 to TRBJ1-2; D ambiguous. Sequenced material: CD4+ T cells from PBMCs. The chain's CDR3 is CASSQGHYGYTF. In DNA form, the CDR3 reads TGTGCCAGCAGCCAAGGCCACTATGGCTACACCTTC.